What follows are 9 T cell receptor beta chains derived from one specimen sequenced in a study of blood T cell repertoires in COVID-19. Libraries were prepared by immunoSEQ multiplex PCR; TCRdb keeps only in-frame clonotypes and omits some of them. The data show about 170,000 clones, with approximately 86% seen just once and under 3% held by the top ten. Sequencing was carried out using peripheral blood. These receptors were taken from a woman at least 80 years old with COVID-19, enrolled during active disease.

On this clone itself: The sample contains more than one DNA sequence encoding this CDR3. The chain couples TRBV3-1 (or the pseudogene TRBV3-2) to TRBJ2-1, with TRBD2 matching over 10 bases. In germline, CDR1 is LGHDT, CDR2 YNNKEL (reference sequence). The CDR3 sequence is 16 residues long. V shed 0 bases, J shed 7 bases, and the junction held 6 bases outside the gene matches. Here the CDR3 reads CASSQERLAGVNEQFF. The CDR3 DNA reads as TGTGCCAGCAGCCAAGAGAGGCTAGCGGGAGTGAATGAGCAGTTCTTC.

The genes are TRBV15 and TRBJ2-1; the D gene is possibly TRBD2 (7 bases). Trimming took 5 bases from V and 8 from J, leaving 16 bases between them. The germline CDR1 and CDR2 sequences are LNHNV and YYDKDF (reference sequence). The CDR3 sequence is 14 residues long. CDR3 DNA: TGTGCCACCAGCGCACTTGGGAGGGGGGATGAGCAGTTCTTC. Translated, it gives CATSALGRGDEQFF.

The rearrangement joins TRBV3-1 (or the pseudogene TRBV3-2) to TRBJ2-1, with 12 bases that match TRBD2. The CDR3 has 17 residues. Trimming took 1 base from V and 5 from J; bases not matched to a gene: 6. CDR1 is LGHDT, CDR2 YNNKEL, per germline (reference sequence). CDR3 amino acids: CASSQVLRTSGNNEQFF. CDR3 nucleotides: TGTGCCAGCAGCCAAGTCCTAAGGACTAGCGGGAACAATGAGCAGTTCTTC.

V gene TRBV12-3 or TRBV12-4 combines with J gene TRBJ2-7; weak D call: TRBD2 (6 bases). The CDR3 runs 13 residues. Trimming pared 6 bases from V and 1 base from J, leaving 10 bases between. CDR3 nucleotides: TGTGCCAGCAGACGGGACTCGTCCTACGAGCAGTACTTC. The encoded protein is CASRRDSSYEQYF.

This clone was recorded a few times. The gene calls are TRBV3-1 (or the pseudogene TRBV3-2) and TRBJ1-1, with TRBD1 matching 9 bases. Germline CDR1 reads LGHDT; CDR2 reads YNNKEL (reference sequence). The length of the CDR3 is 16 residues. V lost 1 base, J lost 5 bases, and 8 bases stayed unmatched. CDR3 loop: CASSQALTGGRTEAFF. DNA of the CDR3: TGTGCCAGCAGCCAAGCTTTGACAGGGGGTAGGACTGAAGCTTTCTTT.

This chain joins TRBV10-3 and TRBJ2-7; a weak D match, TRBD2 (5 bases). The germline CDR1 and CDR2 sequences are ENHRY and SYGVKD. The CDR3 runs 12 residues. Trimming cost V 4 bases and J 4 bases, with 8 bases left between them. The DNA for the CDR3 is TGTGCCATCAGTGCATCGGGATACGAGCAGTACTTC. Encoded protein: CAISASGYEQYF.

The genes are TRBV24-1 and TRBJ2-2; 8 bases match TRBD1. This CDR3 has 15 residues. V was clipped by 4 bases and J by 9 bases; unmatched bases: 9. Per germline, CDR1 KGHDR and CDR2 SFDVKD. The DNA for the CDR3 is TGTGCCACCAGTGAAACCGGACAGGGTTTCAGGGAGCTGTTTTTT. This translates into CATSETGQGFRELFF.

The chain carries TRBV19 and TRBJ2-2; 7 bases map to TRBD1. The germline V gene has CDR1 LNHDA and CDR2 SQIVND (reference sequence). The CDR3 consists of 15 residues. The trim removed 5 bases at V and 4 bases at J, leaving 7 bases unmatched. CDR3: CASSENRGVTGELFF. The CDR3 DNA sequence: TGTGCCAGTAGTGAAAACAGGGGCGTCACCGGGGAGCTGTTTTTT. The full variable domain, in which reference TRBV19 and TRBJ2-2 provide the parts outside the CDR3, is DGGITQSPKYLFRKEGQNVTLSCEQNLNHDAMYWYRQDPGQGLRLIYYSQIVNDFQKGDIAEGYSVSREKKESFPLTVTSAQKNPTAFYLCASSENRGVTGELFFGEGSRLTVL.

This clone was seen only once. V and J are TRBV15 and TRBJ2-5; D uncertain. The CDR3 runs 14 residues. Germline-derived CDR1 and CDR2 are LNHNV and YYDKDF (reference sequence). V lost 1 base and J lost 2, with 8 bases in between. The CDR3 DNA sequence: TGTGCCACCAGCAGAGTTGAACTACAAGAGACCCAGTACTTC. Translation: CATSRVELQETQYF. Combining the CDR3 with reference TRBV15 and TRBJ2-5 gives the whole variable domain DAMVIQNPRYQVTQFGKPVTLSCSQTLNHNVMYWYQQKSSQAPKLLFHYYDKDFNNEADTPDNFQSRRPNTSFCFLDIRSPGLGDTAMYLCATSRVELQETQYFGPGTRLLVL.